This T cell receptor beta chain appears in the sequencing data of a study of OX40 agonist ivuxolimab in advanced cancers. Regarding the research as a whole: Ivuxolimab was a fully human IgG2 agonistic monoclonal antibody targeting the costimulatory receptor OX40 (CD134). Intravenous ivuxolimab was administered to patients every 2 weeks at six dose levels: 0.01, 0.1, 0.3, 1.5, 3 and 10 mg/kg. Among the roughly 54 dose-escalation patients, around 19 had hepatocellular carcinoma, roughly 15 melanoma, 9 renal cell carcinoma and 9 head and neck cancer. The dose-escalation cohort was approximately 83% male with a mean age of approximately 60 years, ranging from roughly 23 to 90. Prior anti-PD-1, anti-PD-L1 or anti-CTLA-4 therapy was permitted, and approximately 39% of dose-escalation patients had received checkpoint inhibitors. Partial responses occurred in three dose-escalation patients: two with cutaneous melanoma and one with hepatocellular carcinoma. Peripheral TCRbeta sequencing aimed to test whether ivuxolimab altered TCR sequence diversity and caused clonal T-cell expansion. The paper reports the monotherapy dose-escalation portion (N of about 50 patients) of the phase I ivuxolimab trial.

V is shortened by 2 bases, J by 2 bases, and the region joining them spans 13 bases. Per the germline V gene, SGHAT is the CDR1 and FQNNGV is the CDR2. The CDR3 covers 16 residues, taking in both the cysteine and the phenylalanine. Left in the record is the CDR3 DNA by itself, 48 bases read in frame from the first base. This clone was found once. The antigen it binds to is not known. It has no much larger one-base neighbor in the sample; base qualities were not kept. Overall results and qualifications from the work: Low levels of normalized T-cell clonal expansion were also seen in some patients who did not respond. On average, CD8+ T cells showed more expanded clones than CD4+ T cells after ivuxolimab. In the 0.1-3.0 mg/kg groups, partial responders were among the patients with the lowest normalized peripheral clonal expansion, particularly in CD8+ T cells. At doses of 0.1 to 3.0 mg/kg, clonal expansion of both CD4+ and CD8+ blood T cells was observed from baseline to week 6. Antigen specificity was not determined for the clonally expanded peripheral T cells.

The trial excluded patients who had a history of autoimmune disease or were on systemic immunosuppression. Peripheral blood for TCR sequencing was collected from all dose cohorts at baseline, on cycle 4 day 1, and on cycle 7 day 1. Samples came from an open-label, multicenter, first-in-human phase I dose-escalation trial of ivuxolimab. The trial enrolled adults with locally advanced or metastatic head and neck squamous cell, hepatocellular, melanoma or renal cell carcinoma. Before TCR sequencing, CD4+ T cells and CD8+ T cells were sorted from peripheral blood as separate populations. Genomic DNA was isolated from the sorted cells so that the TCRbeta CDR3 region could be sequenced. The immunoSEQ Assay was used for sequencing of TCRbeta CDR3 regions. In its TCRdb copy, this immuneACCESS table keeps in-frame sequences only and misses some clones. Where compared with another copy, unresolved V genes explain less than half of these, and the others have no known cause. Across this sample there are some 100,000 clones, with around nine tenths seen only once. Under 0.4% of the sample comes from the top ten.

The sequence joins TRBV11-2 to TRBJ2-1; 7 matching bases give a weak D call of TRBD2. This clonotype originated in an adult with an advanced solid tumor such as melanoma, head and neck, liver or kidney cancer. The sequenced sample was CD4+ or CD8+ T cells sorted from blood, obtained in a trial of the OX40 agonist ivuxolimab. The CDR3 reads CASSLRGGEAYNEQFF. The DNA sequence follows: TGTGCCAGCAGCTTAAGGGGGGGAGAGGCCTACAATGAGCAGTTCTTC. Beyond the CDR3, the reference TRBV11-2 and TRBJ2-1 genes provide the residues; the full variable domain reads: EAGVAQSPRYKIIEKRQSVAFWCNPISGHATLYWYQQILGQGPKLLIQFQNNGVVDDSQLPKDRFSAERLKGVDSTLKIQPAKLEDSAVYLCASSLRGGEAYNEQFFGPGTRLTVL.